Presented here are 3 T cell receptor beta chains from one specimen sequenced in a study of blood T cells in healthy people across ages. The use of a sample-barcoded 5' primer and a J-beta primer mix characterized a second PCR of roughly 6 to 11 cycles. Via MiXCR, TCRdb re-called the 5' RACE reads, giving one row per CDR3 protein. The profile shows 650,000 to 800,000 distinct CDR3 sequences, 44% of them singletons. The sequencing sample was made of blood. Every receptor here comes from a man between 60 and 70 years old in good health.

V usage is TRBV27 and J usage is TRBJ1-6; the D gene is possibly TRBD1 (5 bases). CDR1 MNHEY and CDR2 SMNVEV come from the germline V gene (reference sequence). The length of the CDR3 is 15 residues. Deletions cut 0 bases from V and 10 bases from J, with 13 bases between. CDR3 loop: CASSLSWGRFSPLHF. As DNA, the CDR3 is TGTGCCAGCAGTTTATCTTGGGGCCGTTTCTCACCCCTCCACTTT.

This clonotype was seen more than once but under ten times. The chain combines TRBV6-2 or TRBV6-3 with TRBJ2-3, with D unresolved. This CDR3 has 14 residues. Between the trimmed V and J ends, which lost 1 base and 0 bases, there was a span of 5 bases. Germline lookup yields CDR1 MNHEY and CDR2 SVGEGT. The CDR3 region is CASSYFRSTDTQYF. CDR3 sequence (DNA): TGTGCCAGCAGTTACTTTCGGAGCACAGATACGCAGTATTTT.

This clonotype came up a few times. The chain couples TRBV2 to TRBJ2-3; D is unresolved. From germline, CDR1 is SNHLY and CDR2 FYNNEI. Between the trimmed V and J ends, which lost 7 bases and 2 bases, there was a span of 10 bases. This CDR3 has 13 residues. CDR3 region: CASNPEHTDTQYF. CDR3 nucleotide sequence: TGTGCCAGCAATCCGGAACACACAGATACGCAGTATTTT.